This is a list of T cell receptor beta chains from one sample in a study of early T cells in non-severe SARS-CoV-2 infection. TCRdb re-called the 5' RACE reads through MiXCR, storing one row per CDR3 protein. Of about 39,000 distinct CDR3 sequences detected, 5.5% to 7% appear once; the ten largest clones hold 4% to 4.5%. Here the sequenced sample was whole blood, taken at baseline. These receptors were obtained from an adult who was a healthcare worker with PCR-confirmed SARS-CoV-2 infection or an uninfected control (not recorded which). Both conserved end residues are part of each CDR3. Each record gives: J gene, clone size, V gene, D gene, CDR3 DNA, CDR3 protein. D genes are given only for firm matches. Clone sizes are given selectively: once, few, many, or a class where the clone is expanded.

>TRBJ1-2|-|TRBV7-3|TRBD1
TGTGCCAGCAGCTTCGGACAGGGGGCGCAACGCGGCTACACCTTC
CASSFGQGAQRGYTF
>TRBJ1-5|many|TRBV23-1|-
TGCGCCAGCAGTCGGACTTATAGCAATCAGCCCCAGCATTTT
CASSRTYSNQPQHF
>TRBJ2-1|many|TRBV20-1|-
TGCAGTGCTAGGGATTCGGGCGGGGTCAATGAGCAGTTCTTC
CSARDSGGVNEQFF
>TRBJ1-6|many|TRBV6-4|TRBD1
TGTGCCAGCAGTTCATCCCCAGGGGGATCACCCCTCCACTTT
CASSSSPGGSPLHF
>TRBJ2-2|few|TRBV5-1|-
TGCGCCAGCAGCCGGACCGGGGTCGGGGAGCTGTTTTTT
CASSRTGVGELFF
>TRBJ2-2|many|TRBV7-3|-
TGTGCCAGCAGCTTAATAGGCGGGGAGCTGTTTTTT
CASSLIGGELFF
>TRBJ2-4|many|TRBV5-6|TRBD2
TGTGCCAGCAGCTTGGAGGGGCGGGGGGCAGGCATTCAGTACTTC
CASSLEGRGAGIQYF
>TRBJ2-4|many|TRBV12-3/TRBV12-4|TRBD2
TGTGCCAGCAGTCCAGCGGGACCGATGGTAGCCAAAAACATTCAGTACTTC
CASSPAGPMVAKNIQYF
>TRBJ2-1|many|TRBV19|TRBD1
TGTGCCAGTAGTGTTCACCCGGGACAGGGGGATTACAATGAGCAGTTCTTC
CASSVHPGQGDYNEQFF
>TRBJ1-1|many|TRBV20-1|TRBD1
TGCAGTGCTATTCCTTCGGGACAGTTAGCAGCGTTCTTT
CSAIPSGQLAAFF
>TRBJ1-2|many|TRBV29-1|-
TGCAGCGTTCAAGTGCACTATGGCTACACCTTC
CSVQVHYGYTF
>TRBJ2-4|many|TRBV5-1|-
TGCGCCAGCAGCTCGAGGCCGGGGGCGTCCAAAAACATTCAGTACTTC
CASSSRPGASKNIQYF
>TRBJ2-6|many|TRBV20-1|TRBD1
TGCAGTGCCCGGGACAGGGGAGCTGGGGCCAACGTCCTGACTTTC
CSARDRGAGANVLTF
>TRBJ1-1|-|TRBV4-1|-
TGCGCCAGCAGCCAAGAGGCCCGGGGGAACACTGAAGCTTTCTTT
CASSQEARGNTEAFF
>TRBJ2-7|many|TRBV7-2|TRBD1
TGTGCCAGCAGCCATGGACAGGGTTACGAGCAGTACTTC
CASSHGQGYEQYF
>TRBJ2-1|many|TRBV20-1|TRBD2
TGCAGTGCTAGATTCGGGATGGCGGGAGGGTCCTACAATGAGCAGTTCTTC
CSARFGMAGGSYNEQFF
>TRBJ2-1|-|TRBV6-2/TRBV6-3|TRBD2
TGTGCCAGCAGCTTTAGGACTCTATCTTTTCCACTAGCGGAGCAGTTCTTC
CASSFRTLSFPLAEQFF
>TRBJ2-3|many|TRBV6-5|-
TGTGCCAGCAGTCTGAACCTAGCGCCGGACCCAGATACGCAGTATTTT
CASSLNLAPDPDTQYF
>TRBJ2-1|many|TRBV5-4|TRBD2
TGTGCCAGCAGACACAGCCTAGCGGGGTACAATGAGCAGTTCTTC
CASRHSLAGYNEQFF
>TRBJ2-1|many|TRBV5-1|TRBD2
TGCGCCAGCAGCCCAATGTTGATAGGTCTAGCGGGAGCGGGTGAGCAGTTCTTC
CASSPMLIGLAGAGEQFF
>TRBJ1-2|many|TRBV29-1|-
TGCAGCACCGACCGGCCGGTGACATATGGCTACACCTTC
CSTDRPVTYGYTF
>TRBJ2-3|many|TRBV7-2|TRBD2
TGTGCCAGCAGCCAACTAGCGGGTGATGCCGATACGCAGTATTTT
CASSQLAGDADTQYF
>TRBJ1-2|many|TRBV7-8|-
TGTGCCAGCAGCCGGGGGTTAGGCTATGGCTACACCTTC
CASSRGLGYGYTF
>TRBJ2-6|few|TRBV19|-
TGTGCCAGTAGGGAGAGGGGAGCTTCCGGGGCCAACGTCCTGACTTTC
CASRERGASGANVLTF
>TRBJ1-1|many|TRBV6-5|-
TGTGCCAGCAGTCCGGCCGGGCGCGTGGCCCTTGGGGCTTTCTTT
CASSPAGRVALGAFF
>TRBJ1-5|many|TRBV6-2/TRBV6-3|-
TGTGCCAGCAGGATACAGGGTAATCAGCCCCAGCATTTT
CASRIQGNQPQHF
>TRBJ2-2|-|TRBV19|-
TGTGCCAGTAGTGGAGACAACCGGCGGGAGCTGTTTTTT
CASSGDNRRELFF
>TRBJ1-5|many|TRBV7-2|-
TGTGCCAGCAGCTCCCGCTTCGATCAGCCCCAGCATTTT
CASSSRFDQPQHF
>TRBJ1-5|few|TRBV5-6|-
TGTGCCAGCAGCTTCGGCAGGGTGGGCAATCAGCCCCAGCATTTT
CASSFGRVGNQPQHF
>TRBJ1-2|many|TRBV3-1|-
TGTGCCAGCACCCCCGAGGGGACGGTTGTAGGTGGCTACACCTTC
CASTPEGTVVGGYTF
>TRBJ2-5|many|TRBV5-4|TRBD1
TGTGCCAGCAGCAGGGGACAGCCGCGAGGGGAGACCCAGTACTTC
CASSRGQPRGETQYF